Below are 22 T cell receptor beta chains sequenced from a single sample in a study of control samples from healthy donors and cancer patients. Sequencing was performed with immunoSEQ multiplex PCR; in TCRdb, only in-frame clones are kept and a portion is missing. Of fewer than 200,000 clones listed, 80% to 90% are singletons. Sequenced input: blood. The source is a woman aged 25 to 39 in good health.

V is TRBV6-9 and J is TRBJ2-7, with 12 nucleotides matching TRBD2. Germline CDR1 reads MNHGY; CDR2 reads SVAAGI. This CDR3 contains 17 residues. Germline trimming cut 0 bases from V and 7 bases from J; bases unmatched to any gene: 10. This chain's CDR3 is CASSYSNLAGGPGEQYV. The CDR3 DNA reads as TGTGCCAGCAGTTATTCGAATCTAGCGGGGGGGCCGGGGGAGCAGTACGTC.

This clone occurred once. The gene calls are TRBV5-4 and TRBJ2-7; the match to TRBD2 covers 9 bases. The J segment lost 4 bases and the V segment lost 1 base, leaving 6 bases of the junction unmatched. The CDR3 runs 15 residues. CDR1 and CDR2 from the germline V gene are SGHNT and YYREEE (reference sequence). CDR3 DNA: TGTGCCAGCAGCTTGAAGCTAGCGGGGAGGTACGAGCAGTACTTC. Residues: CASSLKLAGRYEQYF.

The chain joins TRBV12-3 or TRBV12-4 to TRBJ1-3, with D perhaps matching TRBD1 (6 bases). With 3 bases removed from V and 3 bases from J, the gap between germline ends came to 6 bases. The CDR3 is 13 residues long. The CDR3 here is CASSFRGGNTIYF. The CDR3 DNA reads TGTGCCAGCAGTTTCAGGGGTGGAAACACCATATATTTT.

The CDR3 loop reads CASSLTGASYNSPLHF. CDR3 nucleotides: TGCGCCAGCAGCTTAACAGGGGCCTCCTATAATTCACCCCTCCACTTT. This chain connects TRBV5-1 to TRBJ1-6; TRBD1 matches at 7 bases. Germline CDR1 reads SGHRS; CDR2 reads YFSETQ. The CDR3 sequence is 16 residues long. Trimming at V came to 2 bases and at J to 0 bases, leaving 2 bases not matched to a gene. The whole variable domain, filled in from reference TRBV5-1 and TRBJ1-6, reads KAGVTQTPRYLIKTRGQQVTLSCSPISGHRSVSWYQQTPGQGLQFLFEYFSETQRNKGNFPGRFSGRQFSNSRSEMNVSTLELGDSALYLCASSLTGASYNSPLHFGNGTRLTVT.

The V call is TRBV3-1 (or the pseudogene TRBV3-2), the J call TRBJ2-5; 9 bases agree with TRBD1. Germline CDR1 is LGHDT and CDR2 is YNNKEL (reference sequence). The V and J ends lost 6 bases and 4 bases, in that order; junction bases with no gene match: 6. This CDR3 region has 14 residues. CDR3 amino acids: CASRRTGGGETQYF. Here the CDR3 DNA reads TGTGCCAGCAGGCGAACAGGGGGCGGAGAGACCCAGTACTTC.

V gene TRBV5-6 combines with J gene TRBJ2-1; possible D gene TRBD2, 6 bases. CDR1 SGHDT and CDR2 YYEEEE come from the germline V gene. V was pared by 2 bases and J by 4 bases, with 13 bases between. The CDR3 has 15 amino acids. CDR3 sequence reads: CASSFRGLLYNEQFF. CDR3 coding DNA: TGTGCCAGCAGCTTTCGGGGACTCCTTTACAATGAGCAGTTCTTC.

Comments on this clone: A junction end diverges from the germline sequence, so it may reflect a read error. This chain uses TRBV7-7 with TRBJ2-5, with TRBD1 matching over 7 bases. CDR1 is SSHAT, CDR2 FNYEAQ, per germline (reference sequence). CDR3 length: 15 residues. The CDR3 spells CASSSTGAREETQYF. CDR3 DNA: TGTGCTAGCAGCTCAACAGGGGCAAGAGAAGAGACCCAGTACTTC.

V and J are TRBV4-1 and TRBJ1-1; maybe TRBD1 (6 bases). CDR3 size: 15 residues. Germline CDR1 and CDR2: MGHRA and YSYEKL. V lost 0 bases to trimming and J lost 4 bases, with 12 bases between them. CDR3 sequence: CASSQEAGVGTEAFF. The DNA of the CDR3 is TGCGCCAGCAGCCAAGAGGCAGGGGTGGGCACTGAAGCTTTCTTT.

This chain uses TRBV5-6 with TRBJ2-5; D is uncertain. CDR3 size: 15 residues. Trimming cost V 0 bases and J 4 bases, with 13 bases left between them. Germline V gene data show CDR1 as SGHDT and CDR2 as YYEEEE. The CDR3 bases are TGTGCCAGCAGCTTGGCGTCGTTGAGGCCAGAGACCCAGTACTTC. Its translation is CASSLASLRPETQYF.

The chain employs TRBV27 and TRBJ2-1; D is possibly TRBD2 (5 bases). V lost 3 bases and J lost 0, with 9 bases in between. There are 15 residues in the CDR3. From germline, CDR1 is MNHEY and CDR2 SMNVEV (reference sequence). The DNA for the CDR3 is TGTGCCAGCAGTTTTACGGGGAGCTCCTACAATGAGCAGTTCTTC. This codes for CASSFTGSSYNEQFF.

This clone has a single count. The chain has TRBV5-1 and TRBJ2-7; 7 nucleotides line up with TRBD1. The CDR3 has 14 residues. The germline V gene has CDR1 SGHRS and CDR2 YFSETQ. V trimming: 0 bases; J trimming: 0 bases; junction bases outside the gene matches: 0. The CDR3 reads CASSLGQGSYEQYV. CDR3 bases: TGCGCCAGCAGCTTGGGACAGGGCTCCTACGAGCAGTACGTC.

This chain links TRBV15 with TRBJ1-2, with D uncertain. In germline, CDR1 is LNHNV, CDR2 YYDKDF (reference sequence). The CDR3 has 16 residues. Trimming shortened V by 0 bases and J by 9 bases, and 20 bases separated the two germline ends. CDR3 nucleotides: TGTGCCACCAGCAGAGAAGTGGGCAGTCGTTCTGGGAGCTACACCTTC. Its protein is CATSREVGSRSGSYTF.

This clone was seen ten or more times. The rearrangement links TRBV10-1 to TRBJ1-1; D is unclear. There are 15 residues in the CDR3. V lost 6 bases and J lost 7, with 21 bases in between. In germline, CDR1 is WNHNN, CDR2 SYGVQD (reference sequence). CDR3 protein: CASSVKGTHPGEAFF. In DNA form, the CDR3 reads TGCGCCAGCAGCGTAAAAGGAACACACCCGGGTGAAGCTTTCTTT.

J is TRBJ2-7 and V is TRBV10-2; D is possibly TRBD1 (6 bases). The CDR3 consists of 12 residues. Germline values: CDR1 WSHSY, CDR2 SAAADI. The V and J ends lost 6 bases and 3 bases respectively, with 9 bases between them. CDR3 DNA: TGCGCCAGCAGAGGACAGTTCTACGAGCAGTACTTC. Translation: CASRGQFYEQYF.

The V call is TRBV21-1, the J call TRBJ1-3; the DNA was not used to check the table's D call, TRBD1. TRBV21-1 has pseudogene status. The CDR3 length is 11 residues. The CDR3 here is CAARTGNTIYF. The CDR3 region has the DNA TGTGCCGCCAGGACAGGAAACACCATATATTTT.

V is TRBV18 and J is TRBJ2-1, with 9 bases lining up with TRBD2. From germline, CDR1 is KGHSH and CDR2 LQKENI. CDR3 length: 16 amino acids. V shed 3 bases and J 6 bases; nucleotides not matched to a gene: 9. This CDR3 is CASSPGWASGANEQFF. CDR3 DNA sequence: TGTGCCAGCTCACCCGGTTGGGCTAGCGGGGCCAATGAGCAGTTCTTC.

The V and J genes are TRBV7-9 and TRBJ2-7; possibly TRBD2 for D (6 bases). Germline V gene sequence: CDR1 SEHNR, CDR2 FQNEAQ (reference sequence). Trimming left V 5 bases short and J 6 bases short, with 14 bases between. The CDR3 covers 13 residues. As DNA, the CDR3 is TGTGCCAGCAGCCCGACGGGGGTAAGCGAGCAGTACTTC. This sequence encodes CASSPTGVSEQYF. Drawing the rest from reference TRBV7-9 and TRBJ2-7, the complete variable domain is DTGVSQNPRHKITKRGQNVTFRCDPISEHNRLYWYRQTLGQGPEFLTYFQNEAQLEKSRLLSDRFSAERPKGSFSTLEIQRTEQGDSAMYLCASSPTGVSEQYFGPGTRLTVT.

J is TRBJ2-6 and V is TRBV27, with D hard to call. V was cut by 0 bases and J by 0 bases, with 6 bases left in between. Germline-derived CDR1 and CDR2 are MNHEY and SMNVEV (reference sequence). The CDR3 extends over 16 amino acids. CDR3 sequence: CASSLSGLSGANVLTF. As DNA, the CDR3 is TGTGCCAGCAGTTTATCTGGGCTCTCTGGGGCCAACGTCCTGACTTTC. The full variable domain, rest sourced from reference TRBV27 and TRBJ2-6, is EAQVTQNPRYLITVTGKKLTVTCSQNMNHEYMSWYRQDPGLGLRQIYYSMNVEVTDKGDVPEGYKVSRKEKRNFPLILESPSPNQTSLYFCASSLSGLSGANVLTFGAGSRLTVL.

This chain links TRBV7-6 with TRBJ2-3; 8 nucleotides align to TRBD1. With 4 bases clipped from V and 3 bases from J, the junction kept 15 bases outside the gene matches. This CDR3 spans 18 amino acids. Germline CDR1 is SGHVS and CDR2 is FNYEAQ. The CDR3 bases are TGTGCCAGCAGCTCCCGGGGCCAGACAGGGGTCGGGACAGATACGCAGTATTTT. This sequence encodes CASSSRGQTGVGTDTQYF.

This clone appeared once. The V and J genes are TRBV28 and TRBJ1-1; D not certain. CDR3 size: 16 residues. The V gene's germline CDR1 is MDHEN and CDR2 SYDVKM. Trimming left V 5 bases short and J 1 base short, with 17 bases between. The CDR3 nucleotides are TGTGCCAGCAGTCTCCCGACGGGAGGAAGGAACACTGAAGCTTTCTTT. Protein sequence: CASSLPTGGRNTEAFF.

This chain links TRBV7-8 with TRBJ1-2, with TRBD1 identical over 7 bases. The CDR3 is 16 amino acids. CDR1 SGHVS and CDR2 FQNEAQ come from the germline V gene. V shed 4 bases, J shed 4 bases, and the junction held 12 bases outside the gene matches. DNA of the CDR3: TGTGCCAGCAGCTCTCAAATACAAACAGGGGTCTATGGCTACACCTTC. It translates to CASSSQIQTGVYGYTF.

V and J are TRBV5-6 and TRBJ2-1; TRBD2 matches 7 bases. V lost 4 bases and J lost 6; bases outside the gene matches: 10. The CDR3 is made up of 15 amino acids. The V gene's germline CDR1 is SGHDT and CDR2 YYEEEE. CDR3 coding DNA: TGTGCCAGCAGCCCAGGGAGGGCCTCTTTCAATGAGCAGTTCTTC. This gives the protein CASSPGRASFNEQFF.